This TCR beta chain was captured in a study of blood T cell repertoires in COVID-19 (dated by TCRdb to the early 2020s). About the study as a whole: Samples covering the acute and convalescent phases of COVID-19 were provided by collaborators in the United States, Italy and Spain. The material from the prospective study consisted of cDNA or gDNA derived from T cells, B-cell-depleted T cells, or PBMCs. Deeply sampled blood TCRbeta repertoires from subjects exposed to, actively infected with, or recovered from COVID-19 were included in the dataset. The repertoires were made available in a free public database intended to serve as a resource for research on the immune response to SARS-CoV-2. Samples were obtained from the ongoing ImmuneRACE study (first 160 participants) and from about 1,300 subjects provided by 6 global collaborators. Sample metadata almost always included a de-identified subject ID, COVID-19 status, age in years and sex. Where available, HLA class I and class II types were taken from metadata supplied by the sample provider and were not determined by assay-based typing. Study-level results and caveats: How much clinical and demographic metadata was included differed by source and by participant, and the metadata was provided uncurated.

The immunoSEQ Assay, a bias-controlled multiplex PCR, was used to amplify TCRbeta CDR3 regions from genomic DNA. Turning to the authors' computational methods: The number of nucleated cells in each sample was estimated from the amplification of reference gene primers within the assay. To quantify the absolute abundance of each unique TCRbeta CDR3 rearrangement, sequence reads were collapsed and filtered. Productive Simpson clonality was computed per sample as the square root of Simpson's diversity index over productive rearrangements. TCRdb carries this immuneACCESS record with in-frame sequences only. Its versions omit some clonotypes, under half of them owing to an unresolved V gene in the studies checked, with the rest unexplained. V, J and clone size were drawn from that table, and D and trimming were deduced from the DNA. This sample has some 370,000 clones in its table, and about 90% of those were observed once. Less than 11% of the sample is taken by the ten largest.

In Seattle, one collaborating source enrolled patients while the infection was active and tracked those patients longitudinally over the course of disease. Whole blood was collected in K2EDTA tubes by collaborating institutions according to the institutions' own protocols. For TCRbeta analysis, collaborator samples were shipped as frozen whole blood, as isolated PBMCs, or as DNA extracted from either sample type. The germline V gene (reference sequence) provides CDR1 DFQATT and CDR2 SNEGSKA. V gives up 6 bases and J gives up 3 bases, and the segment between their germline ends measures 9 bases. The CDR3, cysteine through phenylalanine, is 11 amino acids long. Only the CDR3 portion is preserved as DNA: 33 bases, with reading frame beginning at the first base. As to this clone: What antigen it recognizes has not been identified. No qualities accompany the bases; no much larger clone lies one base away. The identical CDR3 is also encoded by other nucleotide sequences in the sample.

The V gene is TRBV20-1 and the J gene is TRBJ2-7, with TRBD1 tentatively as D gene (5 bases match). The TCR comes from a woman aged 25 to 45 with COVID-19, enrolled during active disease. Source material: peripheral blood. The nucleotide sequence reads TGCAGTGCACCTGACAGCTACGAGCAGTACTTC. Translated, this is CSAPDSYEQYF.